This entry lists 2 T cell receptor beta chains sequenced from one sample in a study of OX40 agonist ivuxolimab in advanced cancers. TCRdb's table, derived via immunoSEQ multiplex PCR, lists solely in-frame clones and lacks some. In the table there are tens of thousands of clones, about 80% of which are singletons. This specimen consisted of CD4+ or CD8+ T cells sorted from blood, obtained in a trial of the OX40 agonist ivuxolimab. The receptors originated from an adult with an advanced solid tumor such as melanoma, head and neck, liver or kidney cancer.

The CDR3 coding sequence is TGTGCCAGCCGTGGATATCAAGCGGGAGGTTACGAGCAGTACTTC. Translated, it gives CASRGYQAGGYEQYF. The chain uses TRBV28 and TRBJ2-7; 9 nucleotides line up with TRBD2. The junction had 12 bases not matched to a gene; V was cut back by 8 bases and J by 4 bases. Germline assignment: CDR1 MDHEN and CDR2 SYDVKM. CDR3 length: 15 amino acids.

V usage is TRBV11-2 and J usage is TRBJ1-4; D gene unclear. Germline V gives CDR1 SGHAT, CDR2 FQNNGV. The CDR3 totals 13 residues. With 2 bases removed from V and 6 bases from J, the gap between germline ends came to 7 bases. The chain's CDR3 is CASSLRLDEKLFF. The DNA of the CDR3 is TGTGCCAGCAGCTTAAGGCTTGATGAAAAACTGTTTTTT.